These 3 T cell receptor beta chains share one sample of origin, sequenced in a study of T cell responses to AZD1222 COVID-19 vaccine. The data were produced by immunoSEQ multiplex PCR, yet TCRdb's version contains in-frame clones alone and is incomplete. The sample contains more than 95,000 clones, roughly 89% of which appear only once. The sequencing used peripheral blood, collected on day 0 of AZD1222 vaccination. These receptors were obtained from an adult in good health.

DNA for the CDR3: TGTGCCAGCAGCCCAAGGGCAGGACTAGCGGTAGAGACCCAGTACTTC. Residues: CASSPRAGLAVETQYF. This sequence joins TRBV7-2 and TRBJ2-5; TRBD2 agrees at 10 bases. Germline loops: CDR1 SGHTA, CDR2 FQGNSA. Losses at the gene ends were 5 bases for V and 4 bases for J; bases not matched to a gene: 10. The CDR3 runs 16 residues.

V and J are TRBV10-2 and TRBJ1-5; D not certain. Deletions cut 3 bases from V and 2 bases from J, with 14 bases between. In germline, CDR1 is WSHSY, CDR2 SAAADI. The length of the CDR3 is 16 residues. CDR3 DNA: TGCGCCAGCAGTGACCGACGGGGAGGGCGCAATCAGCCCCAGCATTTT. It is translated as CASSDRRGGRNQPQHF.

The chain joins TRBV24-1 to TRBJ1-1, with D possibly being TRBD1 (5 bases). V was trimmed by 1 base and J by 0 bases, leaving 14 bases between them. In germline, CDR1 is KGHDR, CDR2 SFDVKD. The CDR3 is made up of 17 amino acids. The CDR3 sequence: CATSDLPLRAMNTEAFF. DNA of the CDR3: TGTGCCACCAGTGATTTACCACTCAGGGCGATGAACACTGAAGCTTTCTTT.